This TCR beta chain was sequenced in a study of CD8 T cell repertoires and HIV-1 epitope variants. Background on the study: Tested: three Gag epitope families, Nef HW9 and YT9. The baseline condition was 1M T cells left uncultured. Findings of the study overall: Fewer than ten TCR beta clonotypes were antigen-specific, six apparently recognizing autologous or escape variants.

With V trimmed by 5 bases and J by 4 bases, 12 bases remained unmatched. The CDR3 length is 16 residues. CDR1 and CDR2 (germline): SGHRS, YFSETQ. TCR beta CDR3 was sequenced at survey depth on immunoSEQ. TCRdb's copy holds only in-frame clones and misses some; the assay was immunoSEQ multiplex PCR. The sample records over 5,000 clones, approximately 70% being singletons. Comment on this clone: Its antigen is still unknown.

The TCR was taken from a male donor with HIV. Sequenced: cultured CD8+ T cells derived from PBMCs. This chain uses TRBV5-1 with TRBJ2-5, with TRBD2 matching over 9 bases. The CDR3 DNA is TGCGCCAGCAGTTTTTATAGCGGGAGAAGGGGAGAGACCCAGTACTTC. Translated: CASSFYSGRRGETQYF.